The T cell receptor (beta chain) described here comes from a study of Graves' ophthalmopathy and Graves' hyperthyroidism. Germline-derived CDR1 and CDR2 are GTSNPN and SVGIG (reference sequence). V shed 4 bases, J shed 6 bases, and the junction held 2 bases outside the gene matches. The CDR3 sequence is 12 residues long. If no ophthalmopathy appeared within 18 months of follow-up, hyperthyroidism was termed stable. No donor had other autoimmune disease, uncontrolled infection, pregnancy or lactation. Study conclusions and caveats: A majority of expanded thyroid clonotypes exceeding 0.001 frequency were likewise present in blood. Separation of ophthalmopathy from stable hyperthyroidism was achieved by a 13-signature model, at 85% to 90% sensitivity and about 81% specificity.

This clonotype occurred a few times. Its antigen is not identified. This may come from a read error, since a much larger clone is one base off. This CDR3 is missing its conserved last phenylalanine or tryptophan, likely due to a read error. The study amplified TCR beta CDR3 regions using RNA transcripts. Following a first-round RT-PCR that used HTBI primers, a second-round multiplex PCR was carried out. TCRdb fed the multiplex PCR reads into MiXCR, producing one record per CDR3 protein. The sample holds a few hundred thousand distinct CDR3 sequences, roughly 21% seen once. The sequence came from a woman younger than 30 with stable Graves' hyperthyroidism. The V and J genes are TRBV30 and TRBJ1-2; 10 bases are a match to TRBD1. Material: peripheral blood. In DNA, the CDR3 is TGTGCCTGGACTGGGACAGGGGATGGCTACACCGTC. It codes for CAWTGTGDGYTV.